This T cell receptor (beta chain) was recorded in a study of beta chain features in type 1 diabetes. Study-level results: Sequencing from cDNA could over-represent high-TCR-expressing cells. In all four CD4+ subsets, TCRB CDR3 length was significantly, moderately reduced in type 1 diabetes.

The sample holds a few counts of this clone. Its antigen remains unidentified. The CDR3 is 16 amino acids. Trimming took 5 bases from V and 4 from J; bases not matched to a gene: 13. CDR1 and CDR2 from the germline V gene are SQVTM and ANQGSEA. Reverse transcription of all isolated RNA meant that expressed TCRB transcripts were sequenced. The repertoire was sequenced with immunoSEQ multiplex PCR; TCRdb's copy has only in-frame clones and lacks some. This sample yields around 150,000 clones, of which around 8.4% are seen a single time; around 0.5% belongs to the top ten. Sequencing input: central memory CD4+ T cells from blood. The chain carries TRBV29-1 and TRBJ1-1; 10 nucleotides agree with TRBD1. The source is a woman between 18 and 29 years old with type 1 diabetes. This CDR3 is CSVIRQGASMGTEAFF. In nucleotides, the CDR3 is TGCAGCGTTATAAGACAGGGGGCAAGTATGGGCACTGAAGCTTTCTTT.